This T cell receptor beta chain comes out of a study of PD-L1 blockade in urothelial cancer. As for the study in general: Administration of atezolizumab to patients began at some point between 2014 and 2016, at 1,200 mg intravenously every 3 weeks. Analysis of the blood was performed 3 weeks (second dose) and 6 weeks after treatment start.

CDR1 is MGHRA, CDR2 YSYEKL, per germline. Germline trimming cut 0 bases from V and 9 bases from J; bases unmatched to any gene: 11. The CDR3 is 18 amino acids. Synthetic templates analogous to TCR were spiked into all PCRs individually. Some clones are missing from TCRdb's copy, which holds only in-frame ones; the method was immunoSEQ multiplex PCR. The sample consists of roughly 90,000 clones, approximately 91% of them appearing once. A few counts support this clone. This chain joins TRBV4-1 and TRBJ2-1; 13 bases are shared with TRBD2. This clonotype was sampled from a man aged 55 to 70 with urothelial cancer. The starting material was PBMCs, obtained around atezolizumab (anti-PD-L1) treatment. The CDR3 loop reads CASSQEPQTSGGASEQFF. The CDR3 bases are TGCGCCAGCAGCCAAGAGCCTCAAACTAGCGGGGGGGCCTCTGAGCAGTTCTTC.